The rows below give T cell receptor beta chains drawn from one sample of a study of tissue T cells after allogeneic stem cell transplantation. Measured with immunoSEQ multiplex PCR; TCRdb has only the in-frame clones, and not every one. The sample holds approximately 6,100 clones, approximately 80% seen once. Sequences were derived from blood, sampled before transplantation. Every receptor here comes from a man aged 35 to 69 who later had graft-versus-host disease after an allogeneic stem cell transplant. The CDR3 runs from the conserved cysteine through the conserved F or W. A D gene is named only where the DNA matches it firmly. Clone size appears in some rows only: once, few, many, or a class for an expanded clone.

clone size: -; V gene: TRBV28; D gene: -; J gene: TRBJ1-1; CDR3 DNA: TGTGCCAGCAGCCTCCCCGGGCCCACTGAAGCTTTCTTT; CDR3 protein: CASSLPGPTEAFF
clone size: -; V gene: TRBV28; D gene: -; J gene: TRBJ2-2; CDR3 DNA: TGTGCCAGCAGTTCTTCCGATGACACTACACGGGAGCTGTTTTTT; CDR3 protein: CASSSSDDTTRELFF
clone size: -; V gene: TRBV7-9; D gene: -; J gene: TRBJ2-1; CDR3 DNA: TGTGCCAGCAGCTTAGCGGCAGAGAACAATGAGCAGTTCTTC; CDR3 protein: CASSLAAENNEQFF
clone size: few; V gene: TRBV7-9; D gene: -; J gene: TRBJ2-3; CDR3 DNA: TGTGCCAGCAGCTTCGACAGCGCAGATACGCAGTATTTT; CDR3 protein: CASSFDSADTQYF
clone size: -; V gene: TRBV2; D gene: -; J gene: TRBJ1-5; CDR3 DNA: TGTGCCAGCAGTGAAGGGGCACCAGGGTGGGATCAGCCCCAGCATTTT; CDR3 protein: CASSEGAPGWDQPQHF
clone size: -; V gene: TRBV7-9; D gene: TRBD1; J gene: TRBJ1-1; CDR3 DNA: TGTGCCAGCACCTGGGACAGGGGGAACACTGAAGCTTTCTTT; CDR3 protein: CASTWDRGNTEAFF
clone size: -; V gene: TRBV4-1; D gene: -; J gene: TRBJ1-4; CDR3 DNA: TGCGCCAGCAGCCAGACCCTGAATGAAAAACTGTTTTTT; CDR3 protein: CASSQTLNEKLFF
clone size: -; V gene: TRBV2; D gene: TRBD2; J gene: TRBJ2-1; CDR3 DNA: TGTGCCAGCAGTCAGCGGGAGGGCCTGAATGAGCAGTTCTTC; CDR3 protein: CASSQREGLNEQFF
clone size: -; V gene: TRBV11-3; D gene: -; J gene: TRBJ1-1; CDR3 DNA: TGTGCCAGCAGCTTCGCCGGGACGTCCATGAACACTGAAGCTTTCTTT; CDR3 protein: CASSFAGTSMNTEAFF
clone size: few; V gene: TRBV29-1; D gene: TRBD1; J gene: TRBJ2-3; CDR3 DNA: TGCAGCGCCGGGACAGAGGGGGAAAGAGATACGCAGTATTTT; CDR3 protein: CSAGTEGERDTQYF
clone size: -; V gene: TRBV27; D gene: TRBD1; J gene: TRBJ1-1; CDR3 DNA: TGTGCCAGCAGTTTTGGACAGGGAGGTACTGAAGCTTTCTTT; CDR3 protein: CASSFGQGGTEAFF
clone size: -; V gene: TRBV2; D gene: TRBD2; J gene: TRBJ2-1; CDR3 DNA: TGTGCCAGCAGTGTGCTAGCGGGAAACGATGAGCAGTTCTTC; CDR3 protein: CASSVLAGNDEQFF
clone size: -; V gene: TRBV28; D gene: -; J gene: TRBJ1-2; CDR3 DNA: TGTGCCAGCAGCCGGGACTCTATCTATGGCTACACCTTC; CDR3 protein: CASSRDSIYGYTF
clone size: -; V gene: TRBV14; D gene: -; J gene: TRBJ1-2; CDR3 DNA: TGTGCCAGCAGCCAAGGGAGGAATGGCTACACCTTC; CDR3 protein: CASSQGRNGYTF
clone size: few; V gene: TRBV3-1/TRBV3-2; D gene: -; J gene: TRBJ2-2; CDR3 DNA: TGTGCCAGCAGCCAAGAGGGGAGCACCGGGGAGCTGTTTTTT; CDR3 protein: CASSQEGSTGELFF
clone size: -; V gene: TRBV15; D gene: -; J gene: TRBJ2-3; CDR3 DNA: TGTGCCACCAGCAGAGACCCCCGAGCGGCAGATATGCAGTATTTT; CDR3 protein: CATSRDPRAADMQYF
clone size: once; V gene: TRBV9; D gene: TRBD1; J gene: TRBJ1-4; CDR3 DNA: TGTGCCAGCAGCTACTCCCCCGAGACAGGGGGGAGTGAAAAACTGTTTTTT; CDR3 protein: CASSYSPETGGSEKLFF
clone size: -; V gene: TRBV6-5; D gene: TRBD2; J gene: TRBJ2-7; CDR3 DNA: TGTGCCAGCAGTTACCTAGCGGGGGCTAACTACGAGCAGTACTTC; CDR3 protein: CASSYLAGANYEQYF
clone size: -; V gene: TRBV4-2; D gene: -; J gene: TRBJ2-7; CDR3 DNA: TGTGCCAGCAGCCAAGAGAAACAGGGCCCCTACGAGCAGTACTTC; CDR3 protein: CASSQEKQGPYEQYF
clone size: few; V gene: TRBV6-6; D gene: -; J gene: TRBJ2-1; CDR3 DNA: TGTGCCAGCAGCTCATTTGACGGTTACAATGAGCAGTTCTTC; CDR3 protein: CASSSFDGYNEQFF
clone size: -; V gene: TRBV18; D gene: TRBD1; J gene: TRBJ1-3; CDR3 DNA: TGTGCCAGCTCACCGAACACAGGGGACGTGTCTGGAAACACCATATATTTT; CDR3 protein: CASSPNTGDVSGNTIYF
clone size: -; V gene: TRBV7-9; D gene: -; J gene: TRBJ1-1; CDR3 DNA: TGTGCCAGCAGTTTTGACAGTTCCCGCACTGAAGCTTTCTTT; CDR3 protein: CASSFDSSRTEAFF
clone size: -; V gene: TRBV10-3; D gene: TRBD2; J gene: TRBJ2-3; CDR3 DNA: TGTGCCATCAATCAAGCGGGAGCTGAAGATACGCAGTATTTT; CDR3 protein: CAINQAGAEDTQYF
clone size: -; V gene: TRBV5-1; D gene: TRBD1; J gene: TRBJ1-1; CDR3 DNA: TGCGCCAGCAGCCGGGACAGGGCGAACACTGAAGCTTTCTTT; CDR3 protein: CASSRDRANTEAFF
clone size: once; V gene: TRBV5-1; D gene: TRBD1; J gene: TRBJ1-1; CDR3 DNA: TGCGCCAGCAGCCTAGGACAGGGCAGAAACTTACTCACTGAAGCTTTCTTT; CDR3 protein: CASSLGQGRNLLTEAFF
clone size: -; V gene: TRBV10-3; D gene: TRBD2; J gene: TRBJ2-1; CDR3 DNA: TGTGCCATCAGTTTCCGGACTAGCGGGAGCAATGAGCAGTTCTTC; CDR3 protein: CAISFRTSGSNEQFF
clone size: -; V gene: TRBV9; D gene: -; J gene: TRBJ2-1; CDR3 DNA: TGTGCCAGCAGCAAAAGGGGGGATAGGACACACAATGAGCAGTTCTTC; CDR3 protein: CASSKRGDRTHNEQFF
clone size: few; V gene: TRBV3-1/TRBV3-2; D gene: TRBD2; J gene: TRBJ2-1; CDR3 DNA: TGTGCCAGCAGCCAAGATGCTAGCGGGGATGAGCAGTTCTTC; CDR3 protein: CASSQDASGDEQFF
clone size: few; V gene: TRBV24-1; D gene: -; J gene: TRBJ2-3; CDR3 DNA: TGTGCCACCAGTGCCGGTTATAGGACAGATACGCAGTATTTT; CDR3 protein: CATSAGYRTDTQYF